The 8 T cell receptor beta chains reported below all come from one sample, sequenced in a study of T cells in narcolepsy. Measured with immunoSEQ multiplex PCR; TCRdb has only the in-frame clones, and not every one. The data contain about 15,000 clones, 85% of them singletons. The sample consisted of memory (CD45RA-) CD4+ T cells from blood. These receptors all come from a human donor in good health.

V and J are TRBV6-5 and TRBJ1-1; D gene uncertain. V gave up 2 bases and J gave up 0 bases, with 7 bases separating them. CDR1 is MNHEY, CDR2 SVGAGI, per germline. The CDR3 runs 14 residues. CDR3 in DNA: TGTGCCAGCAGTTACGGCCAGCTGAACACTGAAGCTTTCTTT. Translation gives CASSYGQLNTEAFF.

The rearrangement links TRBV18 to TRBJ2-2; perhaps TRBD2 as D (5 bases). This CDR3 has 14 residues. Per the germline V gene, CDR1 is KGHSH and CDR2 is LQKENI. Trimming stripped 3 bases from V and 2 bases from J, with 7 bases between. CDR3 sequence: CASSPDLNTGELFF. The CDR3 bases are TGTGCCAGCTCACCGGACTTAAACACCGGGGAGCTGTTTTTT.

The chain combines TRBV6-4 with TRBJ1-2; D perhaps matches TRBD1 (5 bases). Germline V gene sequence: CDR1 MRHNA, CDR2 SNTAGT. V lost 4 bases and J 4 bases, leaving 10 bases between the germline ends. The CDR3 consists of 13 residues. CDR3 region: CASSARRGYGYTF. CDR3 sequence (DNA): TGTGCCAGCAGTGCAAGGAGGGGCTATGGCTACACCTTC.

On this clone itself: One end of the junction fails to match germline, which may point to a read error. The genes are TRBV4-1 and TRBJ2-7, with TRBD2 identical over 11 bases. The CDR3 is 15 amino acids. Germline CDR1 MGHRA, CDR2 YSYEKL. The CDR3 nucleotides are TGTGCCAGCAGCCGAGGGACTAGCGGCCTGTACGAGCAGTACTTC. Its translation: CASSRGTSGLYEQYF.

V is TRBV4-3 and J is TRBJ2-6; D unresolved. Trimming cost V 1 base and J 0 bases, with 16 bases left between them. This CDR3 is 19 amino acids long. Germline values: CDR1 LGHNA, CDR2 YSLEER. The CDR3 region is CASSQGASYQTSGANVLTF. The CDR3 bases are TGCGCCAGCAGCCAAGGGGCTTCCTATCAGACCTCTGGGGCCAACGTCCTGACTTTC.

This clone was counted only a few times. This chain links TRBV6-5 with TRBJ1-6; D is undetermined. Germline V lookup: CDR1 MNHEY, CDR2 SVGAGI. The CDR3 runs to 15 residues. Trimming removed 1 base at V and 14 bases at J, with 18 bases between. The CDR3 loop reads CASSYFVNSGTTLHF. The CDR3 region has the DNA TGTGCCAGCAGTTACTTCGTGAATTCGGGCACCACCCTCCACTTT.

The V gene is TRBV2, the J gene TRBJ2-2, with TRBD2 identical over 10 bases. Trimming at V came to 2 bases and at J to 3 bases, leaving 0 bases not matched to a gene. Germline V lookup: CDR1 SNHLY, CDR2 FYNNEI. The CDR3 has 15 residues. The DNA for the CDR3 is TGTGCCAGCAGTGAAAGCGGGGGGGACACCGGGGAGCTGTTTTTT. Its protein product is CASSESGGDTGELFF.

Details on this clone: Germline and junction disagree at one end, which may indicate a read error. The V gene is TRBV5-1, the J gene TRBJ1-1, with 8 bases aligning to TRBD1. From germline, CDR1 is SGHRS and CDR2 YFSETQ. The CDR3 contains 15 residues. In nucleotides, the CDR3 is TGCGCCAGCAGCCTAAGACAGGGGCAGAACACTGAAGCTTCCTTT. It translates to CASSLRQGQNTEASF.